The clone carrying this T cell receptor beta chain was recorded a few times. Its antigen is unknown. Libraries were prepared by immunoSEQ multiplex PCR; TCRdb keeps only in-frame clonotypes and omits some of them. This repertoire shows about 25,000 clones, about 80% found once; its top ten account for over 5%. The sample comes from a study of somatic mutations in cytotoxic T cells in rheumatoid arthritis. CD4+ and CD8+ cells were isolated by positive magnetic bead selection, with purity checked by flow cytometry. General study points: The slight TRBV07 underrepresentation in rheumatoid arthritis patients received no adjustment for multiple comparisons. Greater age accompanied higher CD8+ clonality in rheumatoid arthritis patients, a pattern that was absent in healthy controls. Antigens bound by the expanded CD8+ clones were not identified.

V shed 1 base and J shed 3 bases, with 15 bases lying between them. Germline V lookup: CDR1 MGHRA, CDR2 YSYEKL. The CDR3 runs to 16 residues. This receptor was identified in a man between 50 and 59 years old in good health. The chain has TRBV4-1 and TRBJ1-1; TRBD1 is a possible D gene (5 bases). Sequences were obtained from CD8+ T cells sorted from blood. CDR3 coding DNA: TGCGCCAGCAGCCAAGCGCCCCAGGGTACGGACACTGAAGCTTTCTTT. As protein: CASSQAPQGTDTEAFF.